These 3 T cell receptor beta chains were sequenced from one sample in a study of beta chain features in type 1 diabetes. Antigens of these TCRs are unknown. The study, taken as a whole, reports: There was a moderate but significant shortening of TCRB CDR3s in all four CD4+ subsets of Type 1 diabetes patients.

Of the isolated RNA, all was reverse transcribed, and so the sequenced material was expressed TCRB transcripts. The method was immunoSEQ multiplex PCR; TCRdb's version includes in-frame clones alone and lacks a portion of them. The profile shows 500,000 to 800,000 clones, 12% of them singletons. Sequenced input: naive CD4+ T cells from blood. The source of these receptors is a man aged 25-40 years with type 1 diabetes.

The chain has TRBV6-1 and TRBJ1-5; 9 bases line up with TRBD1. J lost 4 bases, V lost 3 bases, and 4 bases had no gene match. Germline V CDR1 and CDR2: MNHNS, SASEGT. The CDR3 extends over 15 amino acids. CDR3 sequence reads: CASSEGTGWNQPQHF. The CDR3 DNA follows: TGTGCCAGCAGTGAGGGGACAGGGTGGAATCAGCCCCAGCATTTT.

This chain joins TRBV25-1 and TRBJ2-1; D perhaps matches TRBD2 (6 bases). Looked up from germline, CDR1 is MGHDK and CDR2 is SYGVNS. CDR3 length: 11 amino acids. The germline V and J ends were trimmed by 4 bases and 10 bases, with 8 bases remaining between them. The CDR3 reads CASSAGREQFF. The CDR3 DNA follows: TGTGCCAGCAGTGCCGGGAGAGAGCAGTTCTTC. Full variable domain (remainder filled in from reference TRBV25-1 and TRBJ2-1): EADIYQTPRYLVIGTGKKITLECSQTMGHDKMYWYQQDPGMELHLIHYSYGVNSTEKGDLSSESTVSRIRTEHFPLTLESARPSHTSQYLCASSAGREQFFGPGTRLTVL.

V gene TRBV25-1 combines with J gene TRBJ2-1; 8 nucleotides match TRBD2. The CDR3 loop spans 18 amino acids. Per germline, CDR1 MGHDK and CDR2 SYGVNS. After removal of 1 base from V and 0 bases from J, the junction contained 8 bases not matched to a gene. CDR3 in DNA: TGTGCCAGCAGTGAATTGGCCGGGAGGGCGGGCTCCTACAATGAGCAGTTCTTC. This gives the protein CASSELAGRAGSYNEQFF.